This T cell receptor beta chain is drawn from a study of T cells after yellow fever vaccination. In the study overall: It was SMART-Seq v4 Ultra Low Input that prepared the fractions with low cell numbers.

Study observations and caveats: Shared CD4/CD8 clonotypes were a small share, likely from convergent recombination. Most clones from primary vaccination were detected again post-booster (just over 95% CD4, about 88% CD8). From the bulk population, abundant clonotypes could contaminate and appear within FACS-sorted repertoires.

V was clipped by 5 bases and J by 1 base, with 11 bases between them. This CDR3 is built from 15 residues. Germline V gene data show CDR1 as LGHNA and CDR2 as YNFKEQ. Comment on this clonotype: Antigen specificity is unknown.

TCRdb re-called the 5' RACE reads with MiXCR, one entry per CDR3 protein. The table records under 550,000 distinct CDR3 sequences, less than 25% of them present only once. The clonotype comes from a man younger than 30 who received the YFV17D yellow fever vaccine. This chain joins TRBV4-2 and TRBJ1-4; D is possibly TRBD1 (5 bases). Specimen: PBMCs, collected 21 days after the first yellow fever vaccination. CDR3 in DNA: TGTGCCAGCAGCGGAGCGGGGGAAACTAATGAAAAACTGTTTTTT. Translated, it gives CASSGAGETNEKLFF.